Following are 6 T cell receptor beta chains from one sample sequenced in a study of cytomegalovirus exposure and HLA in healthy donors. PCR amplification relied on 60 Vbeta primers (plus 13 Jbeta primers). Profiling relied on immunoSEQ multiplex PCR, and the TCRdb table lists in-frame clones only, not all of them. The sample has some 90,000 clones; more than 60% are singletons. What was sequenced was PBMCs. The receptors stem from a boy aged 5-17 years in good health and CMV-seronegative.

This chain connects TRBV19 to TRBJ1-1; D not certain. Germline V CDR1 and CDR2: LNHDA, SQIVND (reference sequence). This CDR3 contains 15 residues. Trimming took 1 base from V and 0 from J, leaving 9 bases between them. The chain's CDR3 is CASSIGPVMNTEAFF. In DNA form, the CDR3 reads TGTGCCAGTAGTATAGGTCCGGTGATGAACACTGAAGCTTTCTTT.

V and J are TRBV4-3 and TRBJ1-4, with D uncertain. This CDR3 has 13 residues. The germline V gene encodes CDR1 LGHNA and CDR2 YSLEER. The V end lost 2 bases, the J end lost 7 bases, and 8 bases lay between the germline ends. CDR3 residues: CASSQLNGEKLFF. The DNA of the CDR3 is TGCGCCAGCAGCCAACTAAATGGTGAAAAACTGTTTTTT.

CDR3 DNA sequence: TGTGCCAGCAGTAAGGGACAGCATAATGGCTACACCTTC. This codes for CASSKGQHNGYTF. This chain connects TRBV27 to TRBJ1-2; 7 bases are shared with TRBD1. J lost 6 bases, V lost 5 bases, and 6 bases had no gene match. CDR3 length: 13 amino acids. Germline CDR1 MNHEY, CDR2 SMNVEV (reference sequence).

This clone was recorded only once. The chain is built from TRBV6-1 and TRBJ1-1; D is unclear. This CDR3 has 14 residues. Trimming shortened V by 1 base and J by 2 bases, and 8 bases separated the two germline ends. CDR1 MNHNS and CDR2 SASEGT come from the germline V gene. In DNA form, the CDR3 reads TGTGCCAGCAGTGAAGGCCCCAGAAACACTGAAGCTTTCTTT. It yields the protein CASSEGPRNTEAFF.

The CDR3 coding sequence is TGTGCCAGCACCGGGACAGGGGTGTACGAGCAGTACTTC. It is translated as CASTGTGVYEQYF. This chain links TRBV6-5 with TRBJ2-7; 10 nucleotides match TRBD1. Trimming took 7 bases from V and 4 from J; bases not matched to a gene: 4. The CDR3 is 13 amino acids. Germline V gene data show CDR1 as MNHEY and CDR2 as SVGAGI.

This chain connects TRBV5-6 to TRBJ2-7, with D possibly being TRBD1 (6 bases). V was shortened by 4 bases and J by 5 bases, with 10 bases between the two germline ends. The V gene's germline CDR1 is SGHDT and CDR2 YYEEEE. CDR3 length equals 12 residues. The CDR3 coding sequence is TGTGCCAGCAGCCAGGACAGCCACGAGCAGTACTTC. Protein sequence: CASSQDSHEQYF.